One sample yielded the 29 T cell receptor beta chains listed below, sequenced in a study of T cell changes during pregnancy in multiple sclerosis. Generated by immunoSEQ multiplex PCR, the TCRdb table keeps only in-frame clones and is missing some. The sample includes fewer than 45,000 clones, roughly 91% of them seen just once. Sample: CD8+ T cells from peripheral blood mononuclear cells, taken after pregnancy. The receptors here all came from a female donor in good health, enrolled as a control in a pregnancy study.

This chain uses TRBV6-6 with TRBJ1-1, with D possibly TRBD1 on 6 matching bases. The CDR3 length is 15 residues. V lost 1 base to trimming and J lost 4 bases, with 13 bases between them. Germline CDR1 and CDR2: MNHNY and SVGAGI (reference sequence). The CDR3 nucleotides are TGTGCCAGCAGTTACTTCCCAGGGGAGGGCACTGAAGCTTTCTTT. Protein sequence: CASSYFPGEGTEAFF.

Notes on this clone: Other nucleotide sequences in the sample specify the same CDR3. The V call is TRBV27, the J call TRBJ2-7, with 7 bases fitting TRBD1. The CDR3 covers 14 residues. V shed 5 bases and J 2 bases; nucleotides not matched to a gene: 6. Germline values: CDR1 MNHEY, CDR2 SMNVEV (reference sequence). The CDR3 is CASSPGTATYEQYF. In DNA form, the CDR3 reads TGTGCCAGCAGTCCGGGGACAGCAACCTACGAGCAGTACTTC.

The chain joins TRBV7-6 to TRBJ2-7; 7 bases agree with TRBD1. Trimming took 5 bases from V and 4 from J; bases not matched to a gene: 11. The CDR3 is 15 residues long. Germline V gene lookup returns CDR1 SGHVS and CDR2 FNYEAQ. The DNA of the CDR3 is TGTGCCAGCAGCACCAGACAGGGACCGATTTACGAGCAGTACTTC. Translated: CASSTRQGPIYEQYF.

This chain joins TRBV16 and TRBJ1-5; a possible D gene is TRBD1 (5 bases). Germline CDR1 reads KGHSY; CDR2 reads FQNENV. V lost 0 bases, J lost 8 bases, and 17 bases lay in between. This CDR3 contains 16 residues. The CDR3 nucleotides are TGTGCCAGCAGCCAATCTGGGCAGAATATAGGGGAGCCCCAGCATTTT. As protein: CASSQSGQNIGEPQHF.

V is TRBV5-1 and J is TRBJ1-1, with D possibly matching TRBD1 (5 bases). The CDR3 contains 12 residues. The germline gives CDR1 SGHRS, CDR2 YFSETQ. Trimming removed 5 bases at V and 1 base at J, with 6 bases between. CDR3 protein: CASRTGNTEAFF. The DNA of the CDR3 is TGCGCCAGCAGAACAGGGAACACTGAAGCTTTCTTT.

This sequence joins TRBV9 and TRBJ1-1, with 9 nucleotides matching TRBD1. CDR1 is SGDLS and CDR2 is YYNGEE in the germline V gene. V lost 4 bases and J lost 0; bases outside the gene matches: 22. The CDR3 extends over 21 amino acids. CDR3 sequence reads: CASSPTPKRTGVGGMNTEAFF. The CDR3 DNA sequence: TGTGCCAGCAGCCCTACCCCAAAGAGGACAGGGGTCGGGGGGATGAACACTGAAGCTTTCTTT.

The chain links TRBV4-3 to TRBJ1-2; D unclear. The CDR3 spans 14 residues. V lost 0 bases to trimming and J lost 10 bases, with 15 bases between them. CDR1 is LGHNA and CDR2 is YSLEER in the germline V gene. Here the CDR3 reads CASSQDGGTLDYTF. CDR3 bases: TGCGCCAGCAGCCAAGACGGAGGCACCCTAGACTACACCTTC.

The V and J genes are TRBV10-3 and TRBJ1-4, with a weak D call TRBD1 (5 bases). CDR1 and CDR2 from the germline V gene are ENHRY and SYGVKD. The length of the CDR3 is 16 residues. Trimming pared 0 bases from V and 10 bases from J, leaving 18 bases between. The CDR3 loop reads CAISESQGGEVGKLFF. Here the CDR3 DNA reads TGTGCCATCAGTGAGTCTCAAGGAGGGGAGGTCGGAAAACTGTTTTTT.

The V gene is TRBV9, the J gene TRBJ2-7; 7 bases map to TRBD2. Trimming removed 2 bases from V and 3 bases from J; junction bases left unmatched: 5. This CDR3 region has 14 residues. In germline, CDR1 is SGDLS, CDR2 YYNGEE. The CDR3 sequence: CASSVGGDGYEQYF. Written as DNA, the CDR3 is TGTGCCAGCAGCGTGGGGGGGGACGGCTACGAGCAGTACTTC.

The chain joins TRBV7-9 to TRBJ2-5, with a tentative D call TRBD1 (6 bases). The CDR3 is made up of 16 amino acids. Germline V gene lookup returns CDR1 SEHNR and CDR2 FQNEAQ (reference sequence). Trimming pared 5 bases from V and 2 bases from J, leaving 18 bases between. For the CDR3, the DNA is TGTGCCAGCAGCCATATTGGGTCGGACAGACAAGAGACCCAGTACTTC. Protein product: CASSHIGSDRQETQYF.

The V call is TRBV15, the J call TRBJ2-7; 8 bases match TRBD2. V trimming: 7 bases; J trimming: 2 bases; junction bases outside the gene matches: 13. The CDR3 runs to 16 residues. Germline assignment: CDR1 LNHNV and CDR2 YYDKDF (reference sequence). The CDR3 sequence is CATISTSGGEPYEQYF. The CDR3 DNA is TGTGCCACCATCTCGACGAGCGGGGGCGAACCCTACGAGCAGTACTTC.

The V call is TRBV28, the J call TRBJ2-2; 7 bases agree with TRBD2. The germline V gene has CDR1 MDHEN and CDR2 SYDVKM. This CDR3 is built from 14 residues. Trimming removed 7 bases from V and 6 bases from J; junction bases left unmatched: 8. The CDR3 region is CASNRGLVPGELFF. For the CDR3, the DNA is TGTGCCAGCAACCGAGGACTAGTCCCCGGGGAGCTGTTTTTT.

V gene TRBV9 combines with J gene TRBJ2-1; 7 nucleotides align to TRBD2. The CDR3 is 12 residues long. CDR1 is SGDLS and CDR2 is YYNGEE in the germline V gene. V gave up 0 bases and J gave up 15 bases; unmatched junction bases: 6. CDR3 bases: TGTGCCAGCAGCGTAGGGGAGGGCGTGGTGTTCTTC. Its protein is CASSVGEGVVFF.

The chain recombines TRBV2 with TRBJ2-7, with 7 bases matching TRBD2. Losses at the gene ends were 8 bases for V and 6 bases for J; bases not matched to a gene: 16. CDR3 size: 15 residues. Germline V gives CDR1 SNHLY, CDR2 FYNNEI. CDR3 DNA: TGTGCCAGCCTCCTTGGGACTACCCAGTTATCCGAGCAGTACTTC. Translated: CASLLGTTQLSEQYF.

Concerning this clone itself: The junction differs from germline at one of its ends, possibly a read error. V and J are TRBV5-4 and TRBJ1-1; perhaps TRBD1 as D (6 bases). There are 14 residues in the CDR3. CDR1 and CDR2 (germline): SGHNT, YYREEE (reference sequence). CDR3 nucleotide sequence: TGTGCCAGCAGCCGGACCGCGGGGGACACCGAAGCTTTCTTT. As protein: CASSRTAGDTEAFF.

The V gene is TRBV4-2, the J gene TRBJ2-7; 8 nucleotides agree with TRBD2. CDR3 length equals 16 residues. In germline, CDR1 is LGHNA, CDR2 YNFKEQ. V lost 0 bases, J lost 0 bases, and 4 bases stayed unmatched. CDR3 sequence reads: CASSQDGGEGSYEQYF. In DNA, the CDR3 is TGTGCCAGCAGCCAAGACGGGGGGGAAGGCTCCTACGAGCAGTACTTC.

This clone appeared once. DNA of the CDR3: TGTGCCAGTAGTGTCGGGGGTGTCGATGGCTACACCTTC. Amino acids: CASSVGGVDGYTF. The chain carries TRBV19 and TRBJ1-2; tentative D call: TRBD1 (5 bases). CDR3 size: 13 residues. Trimming removed 5 bases from V and 6 bases from J, with 13 bases in between. Germline CDR1 LNHDA, CDR2 SQIVND (reference sequence).

This chain links TRBV7-9 with TRBJ2-7; D is possibly TRBD2 (5 bases). V was trimmed by 10 bases and J by 0 bases, leaving 10 bases between them. Germline CDR1 SEHNR, CDR2 FQNEAQ (reference sequence). There are 12 residues in the CDR3. As DNA, the CDR3 is TGTGCCACTGAGGGATCCTCCTACGAGCAGTACTTC. Its translation: CATEGSSYEQYF.

J is TRBJ1-2 and V is TRBV28, with a possible D match to TRBD1 (6 bases). The germline CDR1 and CDR2 sequences are MDHEN and SYDVKM. V was trimmed by 2 bases and J by 3 bases, leaving 7 bases between them. There are 13 residues in the CDR3. The CDR3 coding sequence is TGTGCCAGCAGTTTAAGACAGGACTATGGCTACACCTTC. It codes for CASSLRQDYGYTF.

The chain uses TRBV27 and TRBJ2-7; 7 nucleotides agree with TRBD1. The CDR3 consists of 15 residues. Per germline, CDR1 MNHEY and CDR2 SMNVEV (reference sequence). V shed 3 bases, J shed 0 bases, and the junction held 5 bases outside the gene matches. CDR3 in DNA: TGTGCCAGCAGTTTGGGACAGAAAAGCTCCTACGAGCAGTACTTC. Translated, it gives CASSLGQKSSYEQYF.

The chain employs TRBV7-9 and TRBJ1-1; D is unclear. V lost 5 bases and J 4 bases, leaving 17 bases between the germline ends. The CDR3 consists of 15 residues. CDR1 and CDR2 (germline): SEHNR, FQNEAQ (reference sequence). The CDR3 DNA reads TGTGCCAGCAGCCCCCGCGGGGTTCAGGCCACTGAAGCTTTCTTT. This gives the protein CASSPRGVQATEAFF. The full variable domain, with the rest looked up from reference TRBV7-9 and TRBJ1-1, is DTGVSQNPRHKITKRGQNVTFRCDPISEHNRLYWYRQTLGQGPEFLTYFQNEAQLEKSRLLSDRFSAERPKGSFSTLEIQRTEQGDSAMYLCASSPRGVQATEAFFGQGTRLTVV.

The CDR3, as DNA: TGTGCCAGCAGCTTATTAAGTACAGGGGAAGCTGGAAACACCATATATTTT. It is translated as CASSLLSTGEAGNTIYF. V is TRBV9 and J is TRBJ1-3; 7 bases agree with TRBD1. This CDR3 is 17 amino acids long. Trimming at V came to 4 bases and at J to 2 bases, leaving 12 bases not matched to a gene. CDR1 is SGDLS and CDR2 is YYNGEE in the germline V gene.

The chain joins TRBV7-9 to TRBJ2-1; possible D gene TRBD2, 6 bases. V was trimmed by 5 bases and J by 5 bases, leaving 13 bases between them. Germline assignment: CDR1 SEHNR and CDR2 FQNEAQ (reference sequence). The CDR3 has 14 residues. The CDR3 region has the DNA TGTGCCAGCAGCCATGGTCGGGGGAACAATGAGCAGTTCTTC. Translating it yields CASSHGRGNNEQFF.

CDR3 region: CASSSAGTGGVGYTF. The CDR3 nucleotides read TGTGCCAGCAGCTCCGCCGGGACAGGAGGAGTTGGCTACACCTTC. The V gene is TRBV5-6, the J gene TRBJ1-2; 8 positions agree with TRBD1. Germline values: CDR1 SGHDT, CDR2 YYEEEE. Trimming at V came to 3 bases and at J to 7 bases, leaving 11 bases not matched to a gene. This CDR3 comprises 15 residues. Full variable domain (outside the CDR3, taken from reference TRBV5-6 and TRBJ1-2): DAGVTQSPTHLIKTRGQQVTLRCSPKSGHDTVSWYQQALGQGPQFIFQYYEEEERQRGNFPDRFSGHQFPNYSSELNVNALLLGDSALYLCASSSAGTGGVGYTFGSGTRLTVV.

The chain joins TRBV5-1 to TRBJ2-7; D is perhaps TRBD1 (6 bases). The germline CDR1 and CDR2 sequences are SGHRS and YFSETQ. This CDR3 region has 13 residues. Between the trimmed V and J ends, which lost 4 bases and 3 bases, there was a span of 11 bases. Here the CDR3 DNA reads TGCGCCAGCAGCGCTCGGACAGACTACGAGCAGTACTTC. Encoded protein: CASSARTDYEQYF.

The chain employs TRBV15 and TRBJ2-5; TRBD1 matches 8 bases. Looked up from germline, CDR1 is LNHNV and CDR2 is YYDKDF (reference sequence). V was pared by 5 bases and J by 1 base, with 3 bases of the junction left unmatched. This CDR3 region has 14 residues. This chain's CDR3 is CATSFGTGQETQYF. The CDR3 region has the DNA TGTGCCACCAGCTTTGGGACAGGCCAAGAGACCCAGTACTTC.

CDR3 nucleotide sequence: TGTGCCAGCAGCTCCGGGTCGGGGTTACCAACTAATGAAAAACTGTTTTTT. Translated: CASSSGSGLPTNEKLFF. The gene calls are TRBV11-2 and TRBJ1-4; D is uncertain. V dropped 4 bases and J dropped 0 bases, with 15 bases sitting between them. The CDR3 totals 17 residues. Looked up from germline, CDR1 is SGHAT and CDR2 is FQNNGV.

This CDR3 reads CSVELVEAGVSSYEQYF. CDR3 sequence (DNA): TGCAGCGTTGAGCTGGTTGAAGCGGGGGTGAGCTCCTACGAGCAGTACTTC. This sequence joins TRBV29-1 and TRBJ2-7, with 8 bases aligning to TRBD2. CDR1 SQVTM and CDR2 ANQGSEA come from the germline V gene. This CDR3 is built from 17 residues. V gave up 3 bases and J gave up 0 bases; unmatched junction bases: 13.

The chain employs TRBV4-3 and TRBJ2-7; TRBD2 matches at 9 bases. The CDR3 has 15 residues. V was clipped by 4 bases and J by 0 bases; unmatched bases: 4. The V gene's germline CDR1 is LGHNA and CDR2 YSLEER. This CDR3 is CASSPSGGTSYEQYF. CDR3 sequence (DNA): TGCGCCAGCAGCCCAAGCGGGGGGACCTCCTACGAGCAGTACTTC.